This TCR beta chain was captured in a study of blood T cells in healthy people across ages. Each of the donors had roughly 10 milliliters of peripheral blood drawn into EDTA-treated Vacutainer tubes. Alongside a J-beta primer mix, a sample-barcoded 5' primer served in a second PCR lasting about 6 to 12 cycles. MiXCR was run by TCRdb on the 5' RACE reads, yielding one entry per CDR3 protein. Of roughly 700,000 distinct CDR3 sequences listed, around 25% were seen once; the top ten hold roughly 9%. The V gene lost 3 bases and the J gene lost 5 bases, with 14 bases spanning the gap. The germline V gene encodes CDR1 SEHNR and CDR2 FQNEAQ (reference sequence). This CDR3 has 14 residues. This sample also belongs to another study, concerning T cells of mothers and their children.

This receptor was identified in a boy between 5 and 17 years old in good health. What was sequenced was blood. The gene calls are TRBV7-9 and TRBJ2-7; weak D call: TRBD2 (6 bases). The CDR3, as DNA: TGTGCCAGCAGCTTCTCAAGGGAGGAGGACGAGCAGTACTTC. Protein sequence: CASSFSREEDEQYF.